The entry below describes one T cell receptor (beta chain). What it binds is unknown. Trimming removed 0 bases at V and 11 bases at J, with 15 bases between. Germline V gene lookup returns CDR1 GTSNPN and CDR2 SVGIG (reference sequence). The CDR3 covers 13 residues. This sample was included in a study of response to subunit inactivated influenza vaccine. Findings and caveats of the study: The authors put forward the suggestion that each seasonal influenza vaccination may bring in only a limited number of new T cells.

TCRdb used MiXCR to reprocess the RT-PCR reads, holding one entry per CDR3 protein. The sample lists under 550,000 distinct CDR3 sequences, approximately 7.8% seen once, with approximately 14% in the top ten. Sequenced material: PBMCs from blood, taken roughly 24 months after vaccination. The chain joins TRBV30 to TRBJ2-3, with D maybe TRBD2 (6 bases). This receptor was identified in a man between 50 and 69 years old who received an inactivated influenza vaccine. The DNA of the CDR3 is TGTGCCTGGAGTGTAGGAGGGGACGGGGTGCAGTATTTT. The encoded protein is CAWSVGGDGVQYF.